Presented here are 21 T cell receptor beta chains from one specimen sequenced in a study of blood T cells in healthy people across ages. PCR was performed a second time for about 7 to 12 cycles using a sample-barcoded 5' primer and a J-beta primer mix. TCRdb re-called the 5' RACE reads with MiXCR, one entry per CDR3 protein. The table lists 1,500,000 or so distinct CDR3 sequences, approximately 60% of them singletons, with about 6.7% in the top ten. The sequencing sample was made of blood. The receptor set was obtained from a man aged 18 to 30 in good health.

This chain links TRBV20-1 with TRBJ2-5; 7 nucleotides line up with TRBD2. With V trimmed by 4 bases and J by 1 base, 9 bases remained unmatched. CDR3 length: 15 residues. Germline lookup yields CDR1 DFQATT and CDR2 SNEGSKA (reference sequence). CDR3 DNA: TGCAGTGCTACCACGCCTAGCGGCTTCCAAGAGACCCAGTACTTC. Amino acids: CSATTPSGFQETQYF.

V gene TRBV7-9 combines with J gene TRBJ2-1; 9 nucleotides align to TRBD2. The CDR3 length is 15 residues. Trimming at V came to 8 bases and at J to 3 bases, leaving 8 bases not matched to a gene. CDR1 and CDR2 from the germline V gene are SEHNR and FQNEAQ (reference sequence). CDR3 sequence reads: CASESSGMYYNEQFF. Here the CDR3 DNA reads TGTGCCAGCGAGTCTAGCGGGATGTACTACAATGAGCAGTTCTTC.

This clonotype was seen more than once but under ten times. The chain has TRBV7-9 and TRBJ2-1; D perhaps matches TRBD1 (6 bases). Germline loops: CDR1 SEHNR, CDR2 FQNEAQ (reference sequence). CDR3 size: 15 residues. Trimming removed 5 bases from V and 3 bases from J, with 14 bases in between. CDR3 sequence (DNA): TGTGCCAGCAGCCAATCCGGGACACTCTACAATGAGCAGTTCTTC. Residues: CASSQSGTLYNEQFF.

V gene TRBV13 combines with J gene TRBJ1-1; possible D gene TRBD1, 5 bases. V shed 0 bases and J shed 6 bases, with 14 bases lying between them. Germline V CDR1 and CDR2: PRHDT, FYEKMQ (reference sequence). The CDR3 consists of 15 residues. In nucleotides, the CDR3 is TGTGCCAGCAGCTTAGGCCCCTTCGGGGGGGCTGAAGCTTTCTTT. Protein product: CASSLGPFGGAEAFF.

This clonotype occurred once. The chain links TRBV10-3 to TRBJ2-4; D may be TRBD1 (6 bases). Between the trimmed V and J ends, which lost 8 bases and 13 bases, there was a span of 18 bases. Looked up from germline, CDR1 is ENHRY and CDR2 is SYGVKD. The CDR3 totals 12 residues. The CDR3 loop reads CAIGGIGRSQYF. CDR3 in DNA: TGTGCCATCGGGGGCATAGGGCGGTCGCAGTACTTC.

The chain joins TRBV7-9 to TRBJ2-1, with 13 bases aligning to TRBD2. CDR1 is SEHNR and CDR2 is FQNEAQ in the germline V gene (reference sequence). CDR3 length: 17 residues. The V segment lost 5 bases and the J segment 3 bases; nucleotides outside the gene matches: 7. CDR3 residues: CASSPGLAGAVYNEQFF. CDR3 in DNA: TGTGCCAGCAGCCCCGGACTAGCGGGGGCCGTCTACAATGAGCAGTTCTTC.

On this clonotype: One junction end does not reproduce the germline sequence, and a read error may be involved. The chain couples TRBV29-1 to TRBJ2-7, with D unresolved. The CDR3 has 12 residues. Germline values: CDR1 SQVTM, CDR2 ANQGSEA. The CDR3 region has the DNA TGCATCGTTGAACCGGACGAGGACGAGCAGTACTTC. Protein product: CIVEPDEDEQYF.

The chain carries TRBV6-1 and TRBJ2-1; D is unresolved. The CDR3 has 17 amino acids. Germline CDR1 MNHNS, CDR2 SASEGT. V lost 2 bases to trimming and J lost 9 bases, with 23 bases between them. CDR3 coding DNA: TGTGCCAGCAGTGAATACCTAGTGGGTGGGGATATCGGTGAGCAGTTCTTC. It is translated as CASSEYLVGGDIGEQFF.

This clonotype was seen only a few times. The chain employs TRBV15 and TRBJ2-7, with D possibly being TRBD1 (6 bases). This CDR3 spans 13 amino acids. Per germline, CDR1 LNHNV and CDR2 YYDKDF (reference sequence). Trimming pared 3 bases from V and 1 base from J, leaving 7 bases between. DNA for the CDR3: TGTGCCACCAGCAGTGACAGGTCCTACGAGCAGTACTTC. Translation gives CATSSDRSYEQYF.

This clonotype occurred a few times. The chain uses TRBV2 and TRBJ1-2, with TRBD1 as a possible D gene (6 bases). Germline lookup yields CDR1 SNHLY and CDR2 FYNNEI. Trimming cost V 5 bases and J 11 bases, with 12 bases left between them. This CDR3 comprises 11 residues. CDR3 protein: CASSRRDTYTF. CDR3 in DNA: TGTGCCAGCAGTAGGCGGGACACTTACACCTTC.

A word on this clonotype: Its ends do not fully match the called genes, so a read error is possible. The chain is built from TRBV4-1 and TRBJ2-7; perhaps TRBD1 as D (5 bases). This CDR3 comprises 15 residues. Germline CDR1 is MGHRA and CDR2 is YSYEKL. The CDR3 coding sequence is TGCACCAGCAGCCAAGTTGCCTCAGGGTCCTACGAGCAGTACTTC. Translating it yields CTSSQVASGSYEQYF.

The gene calls are TRBV27 and TRBJ2-7; D perhaps matches TRBD2 (7 bases). Trimming removed 3 bases at V and 7 bases at J, with 28 bases between. The germline gives CDR1 MNHEY, CDR2 SMNVEV (reference sequence). The CDR3 length is 18 residues. The CDR3 region is CASSFLPFGGASYNEQYF. In DNA, the CDR3 is TGTGCCAGCAGTTTCCTCCCCTTTGGGGGGGCCAGCTACAATGAGCAGTACTTC.

V gene TRBV6-5 combines with J gene TRBJ2-7; D is perhaps TRBD1 (7 bases). CDR1 is MNHEY, CDR2 SVGAGI, per germline. The CDR3 spans 17 residues. The germline V and J ends were trimmed by 2 bases and 2 bases, with 19 bases remaining between them. CDR3 residues: CASSYRDSGGGTYEQYF. The CDR3, as DNA: TGTGCCAGCAGTTACAGGGACTCAGGGGGTGGAACCTACGAGCAGTACTTC.

Comment on this clonotype: A junction boundary mismatches the germline segment, possibly from a read error. J is TRBJ2-3 and V is TRBV5-1; D is possibly TRBD2 (5 bases). Per germline, CDR1 SGHRS and CDR2 YFSETQ. The CDR3 covers 15 residues. The CDR3: CTSSLAGPSQDTQYF. The CDR3 DNA is TGCACCAGCAGCTTGGCGGGCCCTTCCCAAGATACGCAGTATTTT.

The chain carries TRBV7-8 and TRBJ2-1, with 9 positions matching TRBD1. The CDR3 length is 13 residues. CDR1 is SGHVS and CDR2 is FQNEAQ in the germline V gene. Trimming removed 5 bases from V and 7 bases from J; junction bases left unmatched: 3. The DNA of the CDR3 is TGTGCCAGCAGCACGACAGGGGGGAATGAGCAGTTCTTC. Protein product: CASSTTGGNEQFF. The whole variable domain, filled in from reference TRBV7-8 and TRBJ2-1, reads GAGVSQSPRYKVAKRGQDVALRCDPISGHVSLFWYQQALGQGPEFLTYFQNEAQLDKSGLPSDRFFAERPEGSVSTLKIQRTQQEDSAVYLCASSTTGGNEQFFGPGTRLTVL.

This clonotype has just a few counts. The rearrangement joins TRBV20-1 to TRBJ2-2; 10 nucleotides align to TRBD1. V lost 5 bases, J lost 3 bases, and 3 bases stayed unmatched. Germline V CDR1 and CDR2: DFQATT, SNEGSKA (reference sequence). This CDR3 has 14 amino acids. The CDR3 loop is CSADRGRDTGELFF. In DNA, the CDR3 is TGCAGTGCTGACAGGGGGCGTGACACCGGGGAGCTGTTTTTT.

A few counts support this clonotype. This chain joins TRBV5-5 and TRBJ2-7; TRBD1 agrees at 8 bases. Per the germline V gene, CDR1 is SGHKS and CDR2 is YYEKEE (reference sequence). V shed 4 bases and J 1 base; nucleotides not matched to a gene: 13. This CDR3 is built from 17 residues. The DNA of the CDR3 is TGTGCCAGCAGCGACGACCCCGGACAGGGCCGATCCTACGAGCAGTACTTC. Translating it yields CASSDDPGQGRSYEQYF. Variable domain in full (rest from reference TRBV5-5 and TRBJ2-7): DAGVTQSPTHLIKTRGQQVTLRCSPISGHKSVSWYQQVLGQGPQFIFQYYEKEERGRGNFPDRFSARQFPNYSSELNVNALLLGDSALYLCASSDDPGQGRSYEQYFGPGTRLTVT.

This chain joins TRBV13 and TRBJ2-1; D is undetermined. V was cut by 5 bases and J by 6 bases, with 14 bases left in between. Germline loops: CDR1 PRHDT, CDR2 FYEKMQ (reference sequence). The CDR3 totals 14 residues. The CDR3 loop is CASSPRIRANEQFF. The DNA for the CDR3 is TGTGCCAGCAGCCCCAGGATTAGGGCCAATGAGCAGTTCTTC. The complete variable domain, with remaining parts taken from reference TRBV13 and TRBJ2-1, reads AAGVIQSPRHLIKEKRETATLKCYPIPRHDTVYWYQQGPGQDPQFLISFYEKMQSDKGSIPDRFSAQQFSDYHSELNMSSLELGDSALYFCASSPRIRANEQFFGPGTRLTVL.

This clonotype was detected only a few times. This sequence joins TRBV7-2 and TRBJ2-7, with no clear D. Germline lookup yields CDR1 SGHTA and CDR2 FQGNSA. CDR3 length equals 14 residues. Trimming took 2 bases from V and 0 from J, leaving 8 bases between them. CDR3 nucleotides: TGTGCCAGCAGCTTACCGGCTGCCTCCTACGAGCAGTACTTC. Amino acids: CASSLPAASYEQYF.

As regards this clonotype: At one of its ends the junction is not consistent with the germline gene, which may arise from a read error. V usage is TRBV6-1 and J usage is TRBJ2-4; 7 bases are shared with TRBD1. The CDR3 has 14 amino acids. Germline V gives CDR1 MNHNS, CDR2 SASEGT. The CDR3: CTSSEGTAQDIQYF. CDR3 nucleotide sequence: TGTACCAGCAGTGAAGGGACAGCCCAGGACATTCAGTACTTC.

The rearrangement uses TRBV7-9 and TRBJ2-2, with TRBD1 identical over 7 bases. From germline, CDR1 is SEHNR and CDR2 FQNEAQ (reference sequence). Trimming took 5 bases from V and 6 from J; bases not matched to a gene: 9. There are 15 residues in the CDR3. This chain's CDR3 is CASSSWTGAPGELFF. The CDR3 coding sequence is TGTGCCAGCAGCAGTTGGACAGGCGCCCCCGGGGAGCTGTTTTTT.